In its sample, the clone carrying this T cell receptor (beta chain) was seen a few times. Its matching antigen is unknown. The data are from a study of CD8 T cells in ankylosing spondylitis. The study's findings and limits: Disease-linked clones were CD8+ and relatively rare in peripheral blood. Roughly eight highly homologous variants made up a TCR beta motif that seemed to typify ankylosing spondylitis blood. Reactive arthritis synovial fluid and blood previously showed some of these motif variants.

As the method for making TCR beta libraries, quantitative 5'-RACE with molecular barcodes was used. TCRdb re-analysed the 5' RACE reads in MiXCR, keeping a single row per CDR3 protein. The profile shows approximately 200,000 distinct CDR3 sequences, 13% of them singletons. Sequencing used blood, either unsorted or a sorted T cell fraction (not recorded which). This sequence was found in a female donor with ankylosing spondylitis or in good health (not recorded which).

CDR3 coding DNA: TGCAGTGCTAGAACAGGCGCTAGCGGGAGGGTGAGCCCCTACGAGCAGTACTTC. This sequence encodes CSARTGASGRVSPYEQYF. This chain uses TRBV20-1 with TRBJ2-7; 12 nucleotides align to TRBD2. V lost 2 bases and J lost 2; bases outside the gene matches: 13. The CDR3 loop spans 18 amino acids. Per germline, CDR1 DFQATT and CDR2 SNEGSKA (reference sequence).